These 15 T cell receptor beta chains were all obtained from the same sample, sequenced in a study of early T cells in non-severe SARS-CoV-2 infection. TCRdb ran MiXCR on the 5' RACE reads and lists one entry per CDR3 protein. This repertoire shows tens of thousands of distinct CDR3 sequences, more than 7% found once; its top ten account for roughly 13%. Sequences were derived from whole blood, sampled at baseline. All receptors derive from an adult who was a healthcare worker with PCR-confirmed SARS-CoV-2 infection or an uninfected control (not recorded which).

This clonotype came up a few times. The chain joins TRBV29-1 to TRBJ2-3; 9 bases are shared with TRBD2. Trimming cost V 1 base and J 1 base; bases outside gene matches: 6. CDR3 length equals 16 residues. Germline values: CDR1 SQVTM, CDR2 ANQGSEA. This CDR3 is CSVEGGRAWGTDTQYF. The CDR3 bases are TGCAGCGTTGAAGGCGGGAGGGCCTGGGGCACAGATACGCAGTATTTT.

This clonotype was recorded at least ten times. The chain carries TRBV5-1 and TRBJ2-1, with TRBD2 matching 13 bases. This CDR3 spans 16 amino acids. The V gene end was trimmed by 0 bases and the J gene end by 6 bases; junction bases not matched to a gene: 3. Germline assignment: CDR1 SGHRS and CDR2 YFSETQ. The CDR3 here is CASSLGTSGSPNEQFF. The CDR3 DNA follows: TGCGCCAGCAGCTTGGGGACTAGCGGGAGCCCCAATGAGCAGTTCTTC.

V usage is TRBV15 and J usage is TRBJ2-7; tentative D call: TRBD2 (5 bases). V was shortened by 2 bases and J by 0 bases, with 14 bases between the two germline ends. Germline V gene data show CDR1 as LNHNV and CDR2 as YYDKDF (reference sequence). CDR3 length: 16 amino acids. The DNA for the CDR3 is TGTGCCACCAGCAGATGGGCGGGTGGTAGCTCCTACGAGCAGTACTTC. Translating it yields CATSRWAGGSSYEQYF.

This clonotype was counted many times. The CDR3 region is CASSLGTGELFF. The CDR3, as DNA: TGTGCCAGCTCTCTCGGGACAGGAGAACTGTTTTTT. V and J are TRBV18 and TRBJ1-4; 8 bases agree with TRBD1. The CDR3 is 12 residues long. Germline CDR1 is KGHSH and CDR2 is LQKENI. After removal of 6 bases from V and 12 bases from J, the junction contained 6 bases not matched to a gene.

This clonotype has just a few counts. The junction differs from germline at one of its ends, possibly a read error. V is TRBV7-7 and J is TRBJ2-2, with D possibly TRBD2 on 5 matching bases. This CDR3 has 19 amino acids. Germline V CDR1 and CDR2: SSHAT, FNYEAQ (reference sequence). The CDR3 coding sequence is TGTGCTAGCAGCTTTCTCAGCGGATCCTCCAGGAGCGGCACCGGGGAGCTGTTTTTT. This encodes CASSFLSGSSRSGTGELFF.

There are many counts of this clonotype. The chain joins TRBV3-1 to TRBJ2-7, with D maybe TRBD1 (6 bases). CDR3 length: 15 amino acids. V shed 4 bases and J shed 6 bases, with 19 bases lying between them. The germline V gene has CDR1 LGHDT and CDR2 YNNKEL (reference sequence). The CDR3 nucleotides read TGTGCCAGCAGCCCCGTGGGGGCCCTTGGAGGCGAGCAGTACTTC. This translates into CASSPVGALGGEQYF.

J is TRBJ2-2 and V is TRBV20-1; D call uncertain. Per germline, CDR1 DFQATT and CDR2 SNEGSKA (reference sequence). The CDR3 totals 17 residues. The V end was cut by 0 bases, the J end by 0 bases, with 14 bases between. This CDR3 reads CSARDQLELPNTGELFF. CDR3 coding DNA: TGCAGTGCTAGAGATCAGTTAGAGTTACCGAACACCGGGGAGCTGTTTTTT.

This clonotype was counted ten times or more. The chain recombines TRBV4-3 with TRBJ2-2, with D tentatively TRBD1 or TRBD2 (5 bases each). The CDR3 is 15 residues long. V was cut by 0 bases and J by 7 bases, with 12 bases left in between. Germline CDR1 is LGHNA and CDR2 is YSLEER. CDR3 sequence reads: CASSQEGVLDGELFF. The DNA of the CDR3 is TGCGCCAGCAGCCAAGAGGGGGTATTGGACGGGGAGCTGTTTTTT.

About this clonotype: Given a much more abundant clone one base away, this may be a read error. The chain joins TRBV6-5 to TRBJ1-1; 8 nucleotides line up with TRBD1. Germline CDR1 MNHEY, CDR2 SVGAGI. CDR3 length: 15 amino acids. Trimming at V came to 4 bases and at J to 3 bases, leaving 7 bases not matched to a gene. CDR3 sequence: CASSFRQGLHTEAFF. The CDR3 coding sequence is TGTGCCAGCAGTTTTCGACAGGGGCTTCACACTGAAGCTTTCTTT.

The V and J genes are TRBV5-1 and TRBJ2-3, with 7 bases identical to TRBD1. Germline CDR1 reads SGHRS; CDR2 reads YFSETQ. The J segment lost 3 bases and the V segment lost 2 bases, leaving 6 bases of the junction unmatched. The CDR3 spans 15 residues. The CDR3 region is CASSLVPGQTDTQYF. CDR3 sequence (DNA): TGCGCCAGCAGCTTAGTCCCGGGACAGACAGATACGCAGTATTTT.

This clonotype was seen at least ten times. In nucleotides, the CDR3 is TGCAGCGTTGCTCGGGAGGCTTATGAAAAACTGTTTTTT. As protein: CSVAREAYEKLFF. The chain employs TRBV29-1 and TRBJ1-4; D is undetermined. The germline CDR1 and CDR2 sequences are SQVTM and ANQGSEA. Trimming cost V 4 bases and J 6 bases, with 12 bases left between them. The CDR3 contains 13 residues.

This clonotype was seen repeatedly, ten times or more. The chain combines TRBV20-1 with TRBJ1-5; 8 positions match TRBD1. In germline, CDR1 is DFQATT, CDR2 SNEGSKA (reference sequence). The CDR3 contains 15 residues. With 3 bases clipped from V and 7 bases from J, the junction kept 11 bases outside the gene matches. For the CDR3, the DNA is TGCAGTGCTAGCGGACGGGCAGGGGGCTGGCAGCCCCAGCATTTT. This gives the protein CSASGRAGGWQPQHF.

In its sample, this clonotype was seen a few times. The rearrangement joins TRBV7-9 to TRBJ1-5; D is perhaps TRBD1 (5 bases). Germline V gene sequence: CDR1 SEHNR, CDR2 FQNEAQ (reference sequence). The V gene lost 1 base and the J gene lost 1 base, with 11 bases spanning the gap. The CDR3 sequence is 16 residues long. The CDR3 sequence: CASSLGQGLSNQPQHF. CDR3 coding DNA: TGTGCCAGCAGCTTAGGGCAGGGATTAAGCAATCAGCCCCAGCATTTT.

The chain is built from TRBV27 and TRBJ2-5; tentatively, D is TRBD2 (5 bases). Trimming cost V 8 bases and J 2 bases, with 15 bases left between them. The CDR3 sequence is 14 residues long. From germline, CDR1 is MNHEY and CDR2 SMNVEV (reference sequence). The CDR3 DNA sequence: TGTGCCAGCGGCATCCCGGACTTACAAGAGACCCAGTACTTC. It yields the protein CASGIPDLQETQYF.

This clonotype has just a few counts. The CDR3 protein is CASIAGGPYNEQFF. The CDR3 nucleotides read TGTGCCAGCATAGCGGGAGGGCCCTACAATGAGCAGTTCTTC. The chain links TRBV27 to TRBJ2-1; 11 nucleotides match TRBD2. The CDR3 length is 14 residues. V lost 7 bases, J lost 2 bases, and 1 base stayed unmatched. Germline CDR1 is MNHEY and CDR2 is SMNVEV (reference sequence).